A selection of T cell receptor beta chains follows, all from one sample in a study of response to subunit inactivated influenza vaccine. TCRdb passed the RT-PCR reads through MiXCR, listing each CDR3 protein once. Among more than 450,000 distinct CDR3 sequences, 6.5% to 8% were seen once, and the ten largest hold about an eighth. This material consisted of PBMCs from blood, taken less than 30 months after vaccination. The receptor set was obtained from a man in his fifties or sixties who received an inactivated influenza vaccine. The CDR3 runs from the conserved cysteine through the conserved F or W. A D gene is named only where the DNA matches it firmly. Clone size, where shown, is once, few, many, or a class for clones that have expanded.

>few|TRBV11-2|TRBJ2-3|.
CASSLKFRRERSTDTQYF
TGTGCCAGCAGCTTAAAGTTTAGGCGGGAAAGGAGCACAGATACGCAGTATTTT
>many|TRBV6-1|TRBJ2-7|TRBD1
CASSPVDLDRGPVHEQYF
TGTGCCAGCAGCCCCGTAGATTTAGACAGGGGGCCTGTCCACGAGCAGTACTTC
>.|TRBV5-1|TRBJ2-5|TRBD1
CASSHIGQGETQYF
TGCGCCAGCAGCCATATCGGACAGGGGGAGACCCAGTACTTC
>many|TRBV29-1|TRBJ2-2|.
CSFARRETGELFF
TGCAGCTTTGCCAGGAGGGAAACCGGGGAGCTGTTTTTT
>many|TRBV5-1|TRBJ2-1|.
CASSLVTVYNEQFF
TGCGCCAGCAGCTTGGTCACGGTATACAATGAGCAGTTCTTC
>few|TRBV7-8|TRBJ1-2|.
CASSSARAVEGYTF
TGTGCCAGCAGCTCCGCCAGGGCGGTTGAAGGCTACACCTTC
>many|TRBV5-1|TRBJ2-7|.
CASSRLGSSEAYEQYF
TGCGCCAGCAGCCGCCTCGGATCTAGCGAAGCCTACGAGCAGTACTTC
>few|TRBV3-1|TRBJ2-3|.
CASSQDSEGTQYF
TGTGCCAGCAGCCAAGATTCCGAAGGTACGCAGTATTTT
>.|TRBV7-2|TRBJ2-3|.
CASSLTQPGDTQYF
TGTGCCAGCAGCCTGACCCAACCGGGGGATACGCAGTATTTT
>many|TRBV27|TRBJ1-6|.
CASSLSTTRGGSPLHF
TGTGCCAGCAGTTTATCGACCACCCGCGGCGGTTCACCCCTCCACTTT
>few|TRBV21-1|TRBJ2-2|.
CASSKAGKSEDSMTGELFF
TGTGCCAGCAGCAAAGCTGGGAAGAGCGAGGACAGTATGACCGGGGAGCTGTTTTTT
>few|TRBV10-3|TRBJ1-1|.
CACWGGAENTEAFF
TGCGCCTGTTGGGGGGGGGCAGAGAACACTGAAGCTTTCTTT
>.|TRBV20-1|TRBJ2-5|.
CSASQRTPGETQYF
TGCAGTGCGAGCCAGCGGACCCCTGGGGAGACCCAGTACTTC
>.|TRBV12-3/TRBV12-4|TRBJ2-7|TRBD1
CASSPTGRQYF
TGTGCCAGCAGTCCGACAGGGAGGCAGTACTTC
>few|TRBV7-2|TRBJ2-7|TRBD2
CASSFERESEQYF
TGTGCCAGCAGCTTTGAGCGGGAGTCCGAGCAGTACTTC
>many|TRBV7-9|TRBJ1-5|TRBD1
CASSLSGTGNSNQPQHF
TGTGCCAGCAGCTTGTCCGGGACAGGGAATAGCAATCAGCCCCAGCATTTT
>many|TRBV5-1|TRBJ2-1|.
CASSLALHNEQFF
TGCGCCAGCAGCTTGGCCTTACACAATGAGCAGTTCTTC
>few|TRBV20-1|TRBJ2-3|TRBD2
CSAPDSGPAQDTQYF
TGCAGTGCCCCCGATAGCGGGCCGGCTCAGGATACGCAGTATTTT
>many|TRBV10-3|TRBJ2-2|.
CAIGLDRRESVNTGELFF
TGTGCCATCGGGCTGGACAGGAGGGAGTCTGTGAACACCGGGGAGCTGTTTTTT
>few|TRBV18|TRBJ2-7|.
CASSSAGGAAREQYF
TGTGCCAGCTCATCGGCCGGCGGGGCCGCAAGGGAGCAGTACTTC